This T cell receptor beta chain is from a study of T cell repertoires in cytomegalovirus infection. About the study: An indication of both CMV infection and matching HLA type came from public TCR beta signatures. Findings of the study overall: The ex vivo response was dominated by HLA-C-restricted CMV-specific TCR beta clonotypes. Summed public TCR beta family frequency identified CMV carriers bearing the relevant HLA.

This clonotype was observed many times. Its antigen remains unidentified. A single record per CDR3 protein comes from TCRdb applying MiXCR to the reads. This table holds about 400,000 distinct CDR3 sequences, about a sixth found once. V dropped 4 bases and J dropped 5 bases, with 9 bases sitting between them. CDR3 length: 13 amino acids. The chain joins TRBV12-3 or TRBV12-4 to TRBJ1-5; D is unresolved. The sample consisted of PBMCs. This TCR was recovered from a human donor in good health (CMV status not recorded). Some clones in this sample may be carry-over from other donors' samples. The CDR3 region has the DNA TGTGCCAGCAGTTCCGGGCTCGATCAGCCCCAGCATTTT. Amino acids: CASSSGLDQPQHF.